The T cell receptor (beta chain) described here comes from a study of vaccination effects on CD4 cells after COVID-19 (dated by TCRdb to about 2022). As for the study more broadly: Each participant received two doses of an mRNA SARS-CoV-2 vaccine, either BNT162b2 or mRNA-1273. In both COVID-19 convalescent patients and infection-naive vaccine recipients, the study compared SARS-CoV-2 spike-specific CD4+ TCR repertoires from before mRNA vaccination with those from after it. Cultures from other donors in the study were sequenced using the Oncomine TCR Beta short-read assay on an Illumina iSeq 100. The full study included roughly 10 COVID-19 convalescent patients and a few SARS-CoV-2-naive healthy vaccine recipients.

The ViraFEST assay stimulated PBMC with viral peptide pools and then used TCR sequencing to identify antigen-specific CD4+ T cell clonotypes by expansion. After more than 9 days of culture, CD4+ T cells were isolated with the EasySep CD4+ T cell isolation kit. None of the healthy vaccine recipients had a prior SARS-CoV-2 infection, which was confirmed by nucleocapsid antibody tests that came back negative both before and after vaccination. A few million PBMC per well were cultured with 8.5 to 10 ug/ml peptides in IMDM containing roughly 5% human AB serum, around 10 IU/ml IL-2 and gentamicin. On days 3 and 7, half of the culture medium was replaced with fresh IL-2-containing medium. Each peptide stimulation condition was cultured in triplicate wells unless otherwise noted. Using Ficoll-Paque Plus gradient centrifugation, PBMC were separated from whole blood and then either used fresh or cryopreserved at -140C. The overlapping peptide pools covered the spike proteins of SARS-CoV-2 as well as those of the common cold coronaviruses HCoV-NL63, HCoV-OC43 and HCoV-229E. The QIAamp micro DNA kit was used to extract genomic DNA from the cultured CD4+ T cells.

Trimming takes 6 bases from V and 2 bases from J, and the germline ends sit 7 bases apart. The CDR3 numbers 12 residues from cysteine through phenylalanine. Of the read, only the CDR3 DNA is kept; its 36 bases are in frame from base 1. CDR1 and CDR2 are drawn from the germline V gene (reference sequence): LGHDT, YNNKEL. The sample holds a few counts of this clone. This receptor's antigen is unknown. No per-base quality is available; no much larger clone lies one base away. Summary of the overall study and its limitations: The study was limited by a small number of convalescent patients, and early post-infection timepoints were lacking. Clones induced by infection and clones induced by vaccination both contracted markedly at late timepoints after vaccination, which fits with T cell responses waning over time. Among healthy vaccine recipients, nearly all vaccine-induced clones were SARS-CoV-2 mono-reactive, and only 1 of 255 was cross-reactive with common cold coronaviruses.

The library was generated by the immunoSEQ multiplex PCR assay. DNA from the CD4+ T cells that had been cultured and isolated underwent TCR beta CDR3 sequencing. The authors' analysis ran thus. The analysis removed non-productive TCR sequences, trimmed reads to the CDR3 region, and retained only CDR3s that were 7 or more amino acids long. Antigen-specific clonotypes were identified using the MANAFEST web app by comparison of expansion in peptide wells against reference cultures. To be called positive, a clone needed expansion at FDR<0.05 compared with the reference and with all other wells, an odds ratio greater than 5, and a frequency greater than 0.1% in two replicate wells. Cross-reactive clonotypes were defined as significantly expanded in SARS-CoV-2 spike wells and in at least one common cold coronavirus spike condition. CDR3 similarity was assessed by Levenshtein distance using the stringdist R package, and unrooted trees were constructed with ape in R 3.6.1. As stored in TCRdb, this immuneACCESS dataset retains in-frame rearrangements with V and J assigned. A fraction of the clones does not appear; measured against another copy, unresolved V genes explain less than half of the discrepancy, and the remainder lacks a known reason. The V and J calls and clone size come from that table; D and trimming were worked out from the DNA. The sample table holds 25,000 or so clones, of which over 55% were seen once. The top ten clonotypes cover around an eighth of the sample.

The receptor's source is a human donor who received a COVID-19 vaccine. The rearrangement combines TRBV3-1 (or the pseudogene TRBV3-2) with TRBJ1-1; the D gene cannot be named for sure. The sequences come from CD4+ T cells from PBMCs cultured with HCoV-OC43 spike peptides, collected before COVID-19 vaccination. The cell subset or site label here, explained by the study, means: HCoV-OC43 spike overlapping peptide pool stimulation. The CDR3: CASRPRNTEAFF. The DNA sequence is as follows: TGTGCCAGCAGACCACGTAACACTGAAGCTTTCTTT.